These 6 T cell receptor beta chains share one sample of origin, sequenced in a study of CD8+ T cells in alopecia areata. Reverse transcription of extracted RNA yielded cDNA, which provided the sequencing template. The protocol was immunoSEQ multiplex PCR, while the TCRdb copy is restricted to in-frame clones and leaves out a portion. The sample has under 350,000 clones, roughly 64% seen once. Noted treatment: oral pan-JAK inhibitor, 5-10 mg twice daily. The source material was CD4+ T cells sorted from blood, sampled at week 24, from a patient treated with tofacitinib. The receptors stem from a human donor with alopecia areata.

The chain recombines TRBV4-1 with TRBJ2-2; D is possibly TRBD2 (6 bases). Germline lookup yields CDR1 MGHRA and CDR2 YSYEKL. The CDR3 consists of 17 residues. V lost 4 bases and J lost 2, with 17 bases in between. CDR3 coding DNA: TGCGCCAGCAGCCCTCCTGGGGGGAGAGGTAACACCGGGGAGCTGTTTTTT. Translation gives CASSPPGGRGNTGELFF.

J is TRBJ2-7 and V is TRBV5-4, with D possibly matching TRBD1 (5 bases). This CDR3 has 14 residues. V was trimmed by 5 bases and J by 2 bases, leaving 14 bases between them. Germline loops: CDR1 SGHNT, CDR2 YYREEE (reference sequence). The CDR3 spells CASSSQGYPYEQYF. In DNA, the CDR3 is TGTGCCAGCAGTTCTCAGGGTTACCCCTACGAGCAGTACTTC.

This clone was seen only a few times. This rearrangement joins TRBV28 to TRBJ1-1; D unclear. The V and J ends lost 5 bases and 1 base respectively, with 2 bases between them. Germline V gene data show CDR1 as MDHEN and CDR2 as SYDVKM. This CDR3 has 11 amino acids. CDR3: CASSTNTEAFF. In DNA, the CDR3 is TGTGCCAGCAGTACGAACACTGAAGCTTTCTTT.

This chain links TRBV20-1 with TRBJ1-2; D remains unclear. Germline V gives CDR1 DFQATT, CDR2 SNEGSKA (reference sequence). Trimming cost V 5 bases and J 8 bases, with 9 bases left between them. There are 10 residues in the CDR3. CDR3 region: CSAHPAGYTF. The CDR3 DNA sequence: TGCAGTGCTCACCCTGCCGGCTACACCTTC.

This clone appeared a single time. The gene calls are TRBV2 and TRBJ2-7; maybe TRBD1 (5 bases). The germline V and J ends were trimmed by 1 base and 3 bases, with 10 bases remaining between them. This CDR3 contains 14 residues. Germline lookup yields CDR1 SNHLY and CDR2 FYNNEI. CDR3 protein: CASSEVGLGYEQYF. In DNA, the CDR3 is TGTGCCAGCAGTGAAGTGGGGCTGGGCTACGAGCAGTACTTC.

This clone appeared a single time. The chain has TRBV7-9 and TRBJ1-6; D gene ambiguous. The V and J ends lost 1 base and 11 bases respectively, with 6 bases between them. Germline V gene sequence: CDR1 SEHNR, CDR2 FQNEAQ (reference sequence). The CDR3 length is 12 residues. The DNA for the CDR3 is TGTGCCAGCAGCTTAGACTGGCCACCCCTCCACTTT. It specifies CASSLDWPPLHF.